The 27 T cell receptor beta chains given below trace back to one sample, sequenced in a study of cytomegalovirus exposure and HLA in healthy donors. PCR amplification relied on 60 Vbeta primers (plus 13 Jbeta primers). Profiled with immunoSEQ multiplex PCR; TCRdb holds only in-frame clones, not every one. This listing includes around 60,000 clones. Sequenced material: PBMCs. These receptors were obtained from a woman aged 18 to 35 in good health and CMV-seronegative.

The genes are TRBV5-1 and TRBJ1-2, with D possibly being TRBD1 (6 bases). This CDR3 comprises 14 residues. V lost 0 bases and J 6 bases, leaving 12 bases between the germline ends. The germline V gene has CDR1 SGHRS and CDR2 YFSETQ. CDR3 region: CASSLAPGADGYTF. The CDR3 DNA sequence: TGCGCCAGCAGCTTGGCCCCAGGGGCGGATGGCTACACCTTC.

The V call is TRBV4-2, the J call TRBJ1-2; D unclear. Per germline, CDR1 LGHNA and CDR2 YNFKEQ. This CDR3 region has 15 residues. The ends were cut back, 0 bases at V and 0 bases at J, with 8 bases in the middle. The CDR3 protein is CASSQEDTTNYGYTF. CDR3 nucleotide sequence: TGTGCCAGCAGCCAAGAAGACACAACTAACTATGGCTACACCTTC.

The chain combines TRBV25-1 with TRBJ2-3; 8 bases match TRBD2. The J segment lost 5 bases and the V segment lost 1 base, leaving 11 bases of the junction unmatched. Germline CDR1 and CDR2: MGHDK and SYGVNS. This CDR3 comprises 17 residues. The DNA of the CDR3 is TGTGCCAGCAGTGAATTGGAAGCGGGAGCAGCGCAAGATACGCAGTATTTT. Translating it yields CASSELEAGAAQDTQYF.

CDR3 bases: TGTGCCAGTAGTAATGACAGGGGTTATTCACAAGAGACCCAGTACTTC. Translation gives CASSNDRGYSQETQYF. This rearrangement joins TRBV19 to TRBJ2-5; 8 nucleotides align to TRBD1. CDR3 length: 16 amino acids. Germline CDR1 is LNHDA and CDR2 is SQIVND (reference sequence). V gave up 4 bases and J gave up 2 bases; unmatched junction bases: 9.

The chain joins TRBV25-1 to TRBJ2-5, with a tentative D call TRBD1 (5 bases). Deletions cut 4 bases from V and 1 base from J, with 10 bases between. Looked up from germline, CDR1 is MGHDK and CDR2 is SYGVNS. CDR3 length equals 14 residues. CDR3 sequence reads: CASSAGRVQETQYF. For the CDR3, the DNA is TGTGCCAGCAGTGCGGGCAGGGTCCAAGAGACCCAGTACTTC.

V is TRBV10-3 and J is TRBJ2-7; no definite D call. Trimming pared 5 bases from V and 3 bases from J, leaving 8 bases between. Per the germline V gene, CDR1 is ENHRY and CDR2 is SYGVKD. CDR3 length equals 12 residues. The CDR3 spells CAISSILYEQYF. The CDR3 region has the DNA TGTGCCATCAGTTCTATTCTCTACGAGCAGTACTTC.

As concerns this clone: Other DNA sequences of this sample code for an identical CDR3. The chain couples TRBV12-5 to TRBJ2-7, with 7 nucleotides matching TRBD1. CDR1 and CDR2 (germline): LGHNT, FRNRAP. The CDR3 runs to 14 residues. The trim removed 4 bases at V and 5 bases at J, leaving 8 bases unmatched. For the CDR3, the DNA is TGTGCTAGTGGTTCCGTAGTGACAGGGCACGAGCAGTACTTC. As protein: CASGSVVTGHEQYF.

CDR3 in DNA: TGCGCCAGCAGCCCAGGGGGTGGGACTGAAGCTTTCTTT. This encodes CASSPGGGTEAFF. The rearrangement uses TRBV5-1 and TRBJ1-1, with 7 bases aligning to TRBD1. The CDR3 length is 13 residues. The trim removed 4 bases at V and 5 bases at J, leaving 5 bases unmatched. Germline V lookup: CDR1 SGHRS, CDR2 YFSETQ.

The chain combines TRBV13 with TRBJ2-7, with D perhaps TRBD1 (5 bases). Trimming took off 5 bases at V and 5 bases at J, with 7 bases between the two ends. The CDR3 is made up of 11 amino acids. The germline gives CDR1 PRHDT, CDR2 FYEKMQ (reference sequence). CDR3: CASSQGDEQYF. The CDR3, as DNA: TGTGCCAGCAGCCAAGGGGACGAGCAGTACTTC. Drawing the rest from reference TRBV13 and TRBJ2-7, the complete variable domain is AAGVIQSPRHLIKEKRETATLKCYPIPRHDTVYWYQQGPGQDPQFLISFYEKMQSDKGSIPDRFSAQQFSDYHSELNMSSLELGDSALYFCASSQGDEQYFGPGTRLTVT.

The chain employs TRBV6-1 and TRBJ1-1; D is perhaps TRBD1 (6 bases). The CDR3 sequence is 15 residues long. V shed 6 bases and J shed 4 bases, with 18 bases lying between them. Germline-derived CDR1 and CDR2 are MNHNS and SASEGT. The CDR3 nucleotides read TGTGCCAGCAGAGCGGGACATGTTGGTGGCACTGAAGCTTTCTTT. As protein: CASRAGHVGGTEAFF.

The rearrangement joins TRBV13 to TRBJ2-1, with 11 nucleotides matching TRBD2. The V and J ends lost 7 bases and 7 bases, in that order; junction bases with no gene match: 9. This CDR3 spans 15 amino acids. From germline, CDR1 is PRHDT and CDR2 FYEKMQ (reference sequence). The CDR3, as DNA: TGTGCCAGCACCCCGGCTAGCGGGGGGCCTAATGAGCAGTTCTTC. This translates into CASTPASGGPNEQFF.

The J gene is TRBJ1-1, the V gene TRBV6-1; D is unresolved. V was trimmed by 1 base and J by 4 bases, leaving 10 bases between them. Germline V gives CDR1 MNHNS, CDR2 SASEGT. CDR3 length: 14 residues. The CDR3 loop is CASSEEWAGTEAFF. The CDR3 nucleotides are TGTGCCAGCAGTGAAGAATGGGCGGGCACTGAAGCTTTCTTT.

This chain joins TRBV19 and TRBJ1-5; D possibly corresponds to TRBD1 (5 bases). The germline CDR1 and CDR2 sequences are LNHDA and SQIVND (reference sequence). Between the trimmed V and J ends, which lost 1 base and 3 bases, there was a span of 13 bases. This CDR3 has 16 residues. The CDR3 protein is CASSIVLAGHNQPQHF. The CDR3 nucleotides read TGTGCCAGTAGTATAGTCCTGGCAGGGCACAATCAGCCCCAGCATTTT.

V and J are TRBV28 and TRBJ2-7; 7 nucleotides line up with TRBD1. The CDR3 has 14 amino acids. Germline trimming cut 8 bases from V and 2 bases from J; bases unmatched to any gene: 9. The germline V gene encodes CDR1 MDHEN and CDR2 SYDVKM. The CDR3 DNA reads as TGTGCCAGCGGGTGGGACAGAGTTGCCTACGAGCAGTACTTC. It codes for CASGWDRVAYEQYF.

The rearrangement joins TRBV28 to TRBJ1-5, with unresolved D. V was trimmed by 6 bases and J by 2 bases, leaving 11 bases between them. Per the germline V gene, CDR1 is MDHEN and CDR2 is SYDVKM. The CDR3 loop spans 14 amino acids. This CDR3 is CASSESGGNQPQHF. The CDR3 DNA reads as TGTGCCAGCAGCGAGTCCGGGGGCAATCAGCCCCAGCATTTT.

The V and J genes are TRBV9 and TRBJ1-2; a weak D match, TRBD1 (6 bases). The CDR3 totals 14 residues. The V gene lost 0 bases and the J gene lost 4 bases, with 10 bases spanning the gap. CDR1 SGDLS and CDR2 YYNGEE come from the germline V gene. The CDR3 is CASSVGDTSYGYTF. The CDR3 region has the DNA TGTGCCAGCAGCGTAGGGGACACCTCCTATGGCTACACCTTC.

The V call is TRBV14, the J call TRBJ2-5; D unclear. The germline V gene encodes CDR1 SGHDN and CDR2 FVKESK. This CDR3 is built from 11 residues. The ends were cut back, 2 bases at V and 4 bases at J, with 2 bases in the middle. CDR3 region: CASSQLETQYF. The CDR3 DNA reads as TGTGCCAGCAGCCAACTAGAGACCCAGTACTTC.

In DNA, the CDR3 is TGCGCCAGCAGCTTTGCCCCTCAGGGTGGGTATGGCTACACCTTC. Its protein is CASSFAPQGGYGYTF. The rearrangement joins TRBV5-1 to TRBJ1-2; maybe TRBD1 (5 bases). V lost 2 bases and J lost 5, with 16 bases in between. Germline V CDR1 and CDR2: SGHRS, YFSETQ. The CDR3 has 15 amino acids.

This chain joins TRBV19 and TRBJ2-3, with 10 positions matching TRBD2. Unmatched junction bases numbered 7, after V lost 7 bases and J lost 6 bases. The CDR3 consists of 14 residues. Germline V gives CDR1 LNHDA, CDR2 SQIVND (reference sequence). CDR3 sequence: CASTPSGGGDTQYF. As DNA, the CDR3 is TGTGCCAGTACCCCTAGCGGGGGCGGGGATACGCAGTATTTT. The variable domain in full, with the rest retrieved from reference TRBV19 and TRBJ2-3, is DGGITQSPKYLFRKEGQNVTLSCEQNLNHDAMYWYRQDPGQGLRLIYYSQIVNDFQKGDIAEGYSVSREKKESFPLTVTSAQKNPTAFYLCASTPSGGGDTQYFGPGTRLTVL.

The rearrangement links TRBV18 to TRBJ1-2; D possibly corresponds to TRBD1 (5 bases). The CDR3 is 16 amino acids. Germline V gene data show CDR1 as KGHSH and CDR2 as LQKENI. With 2 bases removed from V and 4 bases from J, the gap between germline ends came to 17 bases. CDR3 in amino acids: CASSPAGDPALYGYTF. CDR3 DNA: TGTGCCAGCTCACCAGCGGGGGATCCGGCCCTCTATGGCTACACCTTC.

The rearrangement joins TRBV11-3 to TRBJ2-7; tentatively, D is TRBD2 (5 bases). Germline V CDR1 and CDR2: SGHNT, YENEEA. Trimming stripped 5 bases from V and 3 bases from J, with 14 bases between. This CDR3 comprises 14 residues. The DNA of the CDR3 is TGTGCCAGCAGCACCCGGACTGAACACTACGAGCAGTACTTC. It encodes CASSTRTEHYEQYF.

J is TRBJ2-5 and V is TRBV7-3; 12 bases map to TRBD2. The CDR3 is 16 amino acids. J was trimmed by 1 base and V by 4 bases; bases with no gene match: 4. Per the germline V gene, CDR1 is SGHTA and CDR2 is FQGTGA. Written as DNA, the CDR3 is TGTGCCAGCAGCTCCCCACTAGCGGGGGGCCAAGAGACCCAGTACTTC. Translation: CASSSPLAGGQETQYF.

The gene calls are TRBV10-3 and TRBJ2-3; D is unclear. The ends were cut back, 2 bases at V and 4 bases at J, with 10 bases in the middle. CDR3 length equals 14 residues. Germline V gene lookup returns CDR1 ENHRY and CDR2 SYGVKD. The CDR3 spells CAISEIEMADTQYF. The CDR3 coding sequence is TGTGCCATCAGTGAGATTGAGATGGCAGATACGCAGTATTTT.

The V call is TRBV25-1, the J call TRBJ2-5, with 7 bases identical to TRBD2. The CDR3 runs 15 residues. Per germline, CDR1 MGHDK and CDR2 SYGVNS. The junction had 11 bases not matched to a gene; V was cut back by 8 bases and J by 2 bases. The CDR3 DNA sequence: TGTGCCAGCTCCGCTAGCGGAGAGGGGCAAGAGACCCAGTACTTC. It specifies CASSASGEGQETQYF. Full variable domain (rest looked up from reference TRBV25-1 and TRBJ2-5): EADIYQTPRYLVIGTGKKITLECSQTMGHDKMYWYQQDPGMELHLIHYSYGVNSTEKGDLSSESTVSRIRTEHFPLTLESARPSHTSQYLCASSASGEGQETQYFGPGTRLLVL.

The gene calls are TRBV5-1 and TRBJ1-5; possible D gene TRBD1, 6 bases. CDR1 and CDR2 (germline): SGHRS, YFSETQ. This CDR3 comprises 15 residues. Trimming left V 4 bases short and J 2 bases short, with 13 bases between. In nucleotides, the CDR3 is TGCGCCAGCAGCATCCTTTCAGGGGGCAATCAGCCCCAGCATTTT. This translates into CASSILSGGNQPQHF.

The rearrangement links TRBV7-3 to TRBJ2-6; 11 bases are shared with TRBD2. Trimming took 4 bases from V and 1 from J; bases not matched to a gene: 12. The V gene's germline CDR1 is SGHTA and CDR2 FQGTGA. This CDR3 contains 20 residues. CDR3 in amino acids: CASSSLPQLAGVSGANVLTF. The CDR3 DNA reads TGTGCCAGCAGCTCGCTTCCCCAACTAGCGGGAGTATCTGGGGCCAACGTCCTGACTTTC.

The rearrangement joins TRBV7-9 to TRBJ1-1; TRBD1 agrees at 7 bases. J gave up 3 bases and V 4 bases, and 8 bases lay outside the gene matches. The CDR3 loop spans 15 amino acids. Germline V CDR1 and CDR2: SEHNR, FQNEAQ (reference sequence). The CDR3 DNA reads as TGTGCCAGCAGCTCGAGACAGGGTCAGGACACTGAAGCTTTCTTT. Amino acids: CASSSRQGQDTEAFF. Full variable domain (remainder filled in from reference TRBV7-9 and TRBJ1-1): DTGVSQNPRHKITKRGQNVTFRCDPISEHNRLYWYRQTLGQGPEFLTYFQNEAQLEKSRLLSDRFSAERPKGSFSTLEIQRTEQGDSAMYLCASSSRQGQDTEAFFGQGTRLTVV.